This T cell receptor (beta chain) was captured by sequencing in a study of blood T cell repertoires in COVID-19. J was trimmed by 1 base and V by 4 bases; bases with no gene match: 11. The CDR3 totals 19 residues. In germline, CDR1 is MDHEN, CDR2 SYDVKM. Clinical history as reported by participants underpinned cohort assignment. Authors' methods: Scientists estimated how many nucleated cells there were by amplifying reference gene primers. This table comes from immunoSEQ multiplex PCR, and its TCRdb copy is limited to in-frame clones, with some not included. D and trimming were read from the DNA, whereas the V and J calls and clone size are those reported in that table. The top ten hold roughly 9.4% of the sample, which has around 390,000 clones, just under 90% seen once.

The chain is built from TRBV28 and TRBJ1-5, with TRBD1 matching 12 bases. The sample consisted of PBMCs or T cells enriched from blood (not recorded which). The source of this sequence is a woman in her fifties or sixties who had recovered from COVID-19. This CDR3 reads CASSSPGQGAVGSNQPQHF. The CDR3 region has the DNA TGTGCCAGCAGTTCTCCGGGACAGGGGGCGGTGGGGAGCAATCAGCCCCAGCATTTT.